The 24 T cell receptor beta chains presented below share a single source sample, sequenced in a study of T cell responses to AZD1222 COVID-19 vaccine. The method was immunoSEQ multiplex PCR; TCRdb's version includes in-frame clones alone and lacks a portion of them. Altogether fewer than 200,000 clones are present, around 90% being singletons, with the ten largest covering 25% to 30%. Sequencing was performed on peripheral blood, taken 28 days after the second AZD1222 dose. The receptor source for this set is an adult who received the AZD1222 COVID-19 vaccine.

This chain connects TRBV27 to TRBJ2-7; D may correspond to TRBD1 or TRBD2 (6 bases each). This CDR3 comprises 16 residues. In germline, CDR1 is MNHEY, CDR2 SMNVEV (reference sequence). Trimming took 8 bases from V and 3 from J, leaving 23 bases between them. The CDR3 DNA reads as TGTGCCAGCGCCTCCCGGGGGCCCCGGGGTATCTACGAGCAGTACTTC. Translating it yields CASASRGPRGIYEQYF.

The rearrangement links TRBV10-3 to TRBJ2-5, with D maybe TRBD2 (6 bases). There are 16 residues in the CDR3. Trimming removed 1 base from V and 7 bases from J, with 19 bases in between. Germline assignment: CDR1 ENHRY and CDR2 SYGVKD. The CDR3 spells CAISEFQGGAGATQYF. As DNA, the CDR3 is TGTGCCATCAGTGAGTTTCAGGGAGGAGCCGGCGCGACCCAGTACTTC.

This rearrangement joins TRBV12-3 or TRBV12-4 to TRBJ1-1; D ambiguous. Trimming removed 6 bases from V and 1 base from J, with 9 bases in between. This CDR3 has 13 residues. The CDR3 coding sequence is TGTGCCAGCAGCCACGGACCGAACACTGAAGCTTTCTTT. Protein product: CASSHGPNTEAFF.

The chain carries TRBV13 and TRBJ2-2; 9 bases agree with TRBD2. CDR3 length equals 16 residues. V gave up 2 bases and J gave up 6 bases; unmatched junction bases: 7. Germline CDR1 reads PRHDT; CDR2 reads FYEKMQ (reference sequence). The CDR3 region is CASSLQAGGGAGELFF. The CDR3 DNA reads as TGTGCCAGCAGCTTACAAGCGGGAGGCGGCGCCGGGGAGCTGTTTTTT.

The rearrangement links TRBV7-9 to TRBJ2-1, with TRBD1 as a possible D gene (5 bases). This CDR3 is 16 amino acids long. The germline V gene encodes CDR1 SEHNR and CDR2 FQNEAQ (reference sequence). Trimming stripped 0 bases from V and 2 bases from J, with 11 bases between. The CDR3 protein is CASSLARTLTYNEQFF. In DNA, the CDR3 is TGTGCCAGCAGCTTAGCGCGGACACTGACCTACAATGAGCAGTTCTTC.

The CDR3 reads CAWIKTSGHPYEQYF. For the CDR3, the DNA is TGTGCCTGGATCAAGACTAGCGGGCATCCCTACGAGCAGTACTTC. The chain joins TRBV30 to TRBJ2-7, with 10 positions matching TRBD2. The V segment lost 4 bases and the J segment 2 bases; nucleotides outside the gene matches: 8. CDR1 and CDR2 from the germline V gene are GTSNPN and SVGIG (reference sequence). There are 15 residues in the CDR3.

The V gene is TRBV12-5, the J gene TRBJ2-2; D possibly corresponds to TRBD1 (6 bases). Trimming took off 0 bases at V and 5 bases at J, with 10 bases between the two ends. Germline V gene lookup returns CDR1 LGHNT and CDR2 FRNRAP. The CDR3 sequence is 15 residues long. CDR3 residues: CASGLVEQGTGELFF. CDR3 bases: TGTGCTAGTGGTTTGGTAGAACAGGGTACCGGGGAGCTGTTTTTT.

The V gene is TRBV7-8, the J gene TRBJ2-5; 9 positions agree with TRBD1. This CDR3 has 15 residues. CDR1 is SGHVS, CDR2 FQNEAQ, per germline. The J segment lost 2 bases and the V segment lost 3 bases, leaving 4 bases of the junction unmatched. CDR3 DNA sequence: TGTGCCAGCAGCTTCGGCGGGACAGGGCAAGAGACCCAGTACTTC. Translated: CASSFGGTGQETQYF.

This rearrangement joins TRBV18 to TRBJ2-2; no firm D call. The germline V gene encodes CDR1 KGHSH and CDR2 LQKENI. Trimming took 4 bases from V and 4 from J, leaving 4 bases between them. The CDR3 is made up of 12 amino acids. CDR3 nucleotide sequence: TGTGCCAGCTCACGGGCCACCGGGGAGCTGTTTTTT. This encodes CASSRATGELFF.

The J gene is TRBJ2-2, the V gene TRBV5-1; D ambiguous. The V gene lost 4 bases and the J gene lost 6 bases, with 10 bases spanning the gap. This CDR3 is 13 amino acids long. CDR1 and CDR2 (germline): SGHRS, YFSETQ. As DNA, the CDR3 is TGCGCCAGCAGCCCCAATCGTCCCGGGGAGCTGTTTTTT. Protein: CASSPNRPGELFF.

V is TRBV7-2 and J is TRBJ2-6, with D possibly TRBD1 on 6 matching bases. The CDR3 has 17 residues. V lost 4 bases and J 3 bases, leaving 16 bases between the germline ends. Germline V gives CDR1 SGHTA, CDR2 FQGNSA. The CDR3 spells CASSSDRLASGANVLTF. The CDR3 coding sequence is TGTGCCAGCAGCTCCGACAGGCTTGCGAGTGGGGCCAACGTCCTGACTTTC.

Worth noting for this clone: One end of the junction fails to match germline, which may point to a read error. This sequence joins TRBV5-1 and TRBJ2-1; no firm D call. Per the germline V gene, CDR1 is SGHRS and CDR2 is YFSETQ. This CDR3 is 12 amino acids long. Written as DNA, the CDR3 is TGCGCCAGCAGCTTGAGTTCACGAGATATGGTCTTC. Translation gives CASSLSSRDMVF.

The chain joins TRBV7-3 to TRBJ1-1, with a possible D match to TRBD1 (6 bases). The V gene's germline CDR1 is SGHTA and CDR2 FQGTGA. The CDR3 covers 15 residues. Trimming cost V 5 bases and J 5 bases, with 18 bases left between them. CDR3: CASSLGPLRGTEAFF. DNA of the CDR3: TGTGCCAGCAGCCTGGGTCCGCTTAGGGGGACTGAAGCTTTCTTT.

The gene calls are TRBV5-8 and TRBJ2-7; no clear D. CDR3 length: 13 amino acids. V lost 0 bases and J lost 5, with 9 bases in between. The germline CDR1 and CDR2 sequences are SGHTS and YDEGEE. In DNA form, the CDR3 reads TGTGCCAGCAGCTTGGTGCCCACTAACGAGCAGTACTTC. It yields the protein CASSLVPTNEQYF. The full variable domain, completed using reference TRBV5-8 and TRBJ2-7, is EAGVTQSPTHLIKTRGQQATLRCSPISGHTSVYWYQQALGLGLQFLLWYDEGEERNRGNFPPRFSGRQFPNYSSELNVNALELEDSALYLCASSLVPTNEQYFGPGTRLTVT.

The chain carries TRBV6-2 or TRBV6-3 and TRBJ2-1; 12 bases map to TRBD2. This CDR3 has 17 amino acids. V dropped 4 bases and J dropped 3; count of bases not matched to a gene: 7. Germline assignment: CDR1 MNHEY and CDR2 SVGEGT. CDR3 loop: CASSLRLAGVSYNEQFF. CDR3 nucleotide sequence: TGTGCCAGCAGTTTAAGACTAGCGGGAGTGAGCTACAATGAGCAGTTCTTC.

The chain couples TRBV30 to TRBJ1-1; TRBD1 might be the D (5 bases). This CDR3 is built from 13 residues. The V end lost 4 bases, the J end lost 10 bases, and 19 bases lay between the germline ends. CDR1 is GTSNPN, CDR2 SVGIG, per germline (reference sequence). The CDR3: CAWNEWGTDVAFF. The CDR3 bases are TGTGCCTGGAACGAATGGGGCACTGATGTAGCTTTCTTT.

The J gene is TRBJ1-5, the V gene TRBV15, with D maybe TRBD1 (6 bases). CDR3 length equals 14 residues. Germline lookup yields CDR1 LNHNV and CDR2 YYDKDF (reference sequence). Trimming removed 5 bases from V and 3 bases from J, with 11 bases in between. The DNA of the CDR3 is TGTGCCACCAGCGTTGGACAGCTCAATCAGCCCCAGCATTTT. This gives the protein CATSVGQLNQPQHF.

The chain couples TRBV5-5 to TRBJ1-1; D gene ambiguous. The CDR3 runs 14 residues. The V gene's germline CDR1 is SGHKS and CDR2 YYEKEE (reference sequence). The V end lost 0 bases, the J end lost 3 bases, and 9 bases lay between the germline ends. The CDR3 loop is CASSLADGYTEAFF. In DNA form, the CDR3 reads TGTGCCAGCAGCTTGGCCGACGGCTACACTGAAGCTTTCTTT.

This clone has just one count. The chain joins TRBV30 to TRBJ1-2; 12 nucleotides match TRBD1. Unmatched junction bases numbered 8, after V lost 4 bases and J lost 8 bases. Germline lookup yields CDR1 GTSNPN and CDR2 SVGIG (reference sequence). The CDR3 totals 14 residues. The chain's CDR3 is CAWIPGQGARGYTF. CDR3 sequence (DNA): TGTGCCTGGATCCCGGGACAGGGGGCGCGAGGCTACACCTTC.

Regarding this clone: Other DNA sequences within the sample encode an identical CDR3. CDR3 nucleotide sequence: TGTGCCAGCACCCTGGGGACCTACGAGCAGTACTTC. It yields the protein CASTLGTYEQYF. J is TRBJ2-7 and V is TRBV28; the D is unclear. CDR1 MDHEN and CDR2 SYDVKM come from the germline V gene. The germline V and J ends were trimmed by 7 bases and 2 bases, with 9 bases remaining between them. This CDR3 is 12 amino acids long. The full variable domain, its missing parts supplied by reference TRBV28 and TRBJ2-7, is DVKVTQSSRYLVKRTGEKVFLECVQDMDHENMFWYRQDPGLGLRLIYFSYDVKMKEKGDIPEGYSVSREKKERFSLILESASTNQTSMYLCASTLGTYEQYFGPGTRLTVT.

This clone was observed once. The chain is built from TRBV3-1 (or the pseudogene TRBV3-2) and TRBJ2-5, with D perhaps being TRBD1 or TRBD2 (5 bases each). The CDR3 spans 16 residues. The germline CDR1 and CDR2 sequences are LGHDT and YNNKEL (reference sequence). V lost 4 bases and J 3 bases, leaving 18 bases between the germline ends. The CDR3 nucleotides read TGTGCCAGCAGCCCGTGGGGGTCTAGTTATGAAGAGACCCAGTACTTC. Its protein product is CASSPWGSSYEETQYF.

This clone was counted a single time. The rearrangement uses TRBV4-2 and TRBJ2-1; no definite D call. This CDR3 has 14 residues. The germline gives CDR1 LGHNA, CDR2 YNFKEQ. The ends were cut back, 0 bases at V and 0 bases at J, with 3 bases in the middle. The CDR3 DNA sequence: TGTGCCAGCAGCCAAGATCACTCCTACAATGAGCAGTTCTTC. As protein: CASSQDHSYNEQFF.

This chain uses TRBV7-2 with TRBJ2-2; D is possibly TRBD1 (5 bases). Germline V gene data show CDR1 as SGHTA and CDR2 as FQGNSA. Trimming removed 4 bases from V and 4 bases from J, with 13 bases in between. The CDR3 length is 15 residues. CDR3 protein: CASSSRPQGTGELFF. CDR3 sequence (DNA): TGTGCCAGCAGCTCCCGACCGCAGGGCACCGGGGAGCTGTTTTTT.

The CDR3 loop is CASSVVGGSGVEQYF. CDR3 coding DNA: TGTGCCAGCAGCGTAGTGGGGGGATCTGGGGTCGAGCAGTACTTC. The chain employs TRBV9 and TRBJ2-7; weak D call: TRBD2 (6 bases). Trimming cost V 0 bases and J 6 bases, with 16 bases left between them. The germline CDR1 and CDR2 sequences are SGDLS and YYNGEE. The CDR3 sequence is 15 residues long.